This TCR beta chain was observed in a study of blood T cell repertoires in COVID-19. Study-level information: The analysed material was cDNA or gDNA that came from T cells, B-cell-depleted T cells, or PBMCs.

CDR1 and CDR2 (germline): MNHEY, SMNVEV (reference sequence). CDR3 length equals 15 residues. The V and J ends lost 4 bases and 5 bases respectively, with 14 bases between them. Per the original methods: From reference gene primer amplification, estimates of nucleated cell counts were derived. Only in-frame clones appear in the TCRdb table, and some are missing; sequencing was by immunoSEQ multiplex PCR. The V and J calls and clone size were taken over from that table, and D and trimming were inferred from the DNA. Here the sample spans around 150,000 clones, about four fifths being singletons. Sequencing used peripheral blood. The clonotype comes from a woman at least 80 years old with acute or convalescent COVID-19. This sequence joins TRBV27 and TRBJ1-4; maybe TRBD1 (5 bases). CDR3 sequence reads: CASSSTGSPNEKLFF. The DNA of the CDR3 is TGTGCCAGCAGTTCTACAGGTTCCCCCAATGAAAAACTGTTTTTT.